This TCR beta chain originates from a study of T cells in Graves' hyperthyroidism and ophthalmopathy. The study based diagnoses on clinical symptoms, serum thyroxine and TRAb, thyroid ultrasound and orbital computed tomography. This clonotype was counted a few times. What it recognizes is unknown. Study-level findings and limits: A model of 13 V-J pairs discriminated ophthalmopathy from stable hyperthyroidism.

From RNA transcripts, TCR beta CDR3 regions were amplified. First-round RT-PCR targeting the TCR CDR3 was performed with the HTBI primer set. Each CDR3 protein gets one entry after TCRdb re-called the multiplex PCR reads with MiXCR. The sample records approximately 710,000 distinct CDR3 sequences, around 15% being singletons. With 2 bases removed from V and 1 base from J, the gap between germline ends came to 8 bases. The CDR3 covers 14 residues. Germline V gene lookup returns CDR1 PRHDT and CDR2 FYEKMQ (reference sequence). The receptor comes from a man over 45 with Graves' hyperthyroidism. The chain is built from TRBV13 and TRBJ1-1; D is unclear. Source material: blood. The DNA of the CDR3 is TGTGCCAGCAGCTTACACCTTGCGAACACTGAAGCTTTCTTT. This encodes CASSLHLANTEAFF.